The source of this T cell receptor (beta chain) is a study of graft-versus-host responses after intestinal transplantation. Trimming removed 7 bases from V and 7 bases from J, with 10 bases in between. CDR1 and CDR2 (germline): MNHNY, SVGAGI (reference sequence). The CDR3 is 11 residues long. Measured with immunoSEQ multiplex PCR; TCRdb has only the in-frame clones, and not every one. The table records around 110,000 clones, around 90% of them present only once. Turning to this clone: Its antigen is as yet unknown.

Study-wide findings and caveats: Peak GvH clone levels in circulation were associated with early post-transplant HvG declines.

This TCR came from a human donor who was the organ donor for an intestinal transplant. The chain combines TRBV6-6 with TRBJ1-1; D gene uncertain. This specimen consisted of unstimulated CD4+ T cells sorted from spleen or lymph node cells, obtained before transplant. CDR3 protein: CASTLTLEAFF. CDR3 coding DNA: TGTGCCAGCACCCTGACCCTTGAAGCTTTCTTT.